Presented here are 11 T cell receptor beta chains from one specimen sequenced in a study of beta chain features in type 1 diabetes. Expressed TCRB transcripts were sequenced because the entire RNA isolate underwent reverse transcription. Repertoires were generated with immunoSEQ multiplex PCR, while TCRdb's copy carries only in-frame clones and drops some. The sample lists about 900,000 clones, roughly a sixth seen once, with 0.023% in the top ten. Source material: naive CD4+ T cells from blood. The receptors were sampled from a woman younger than 30 in good health.

This clone was seen a handful of times. CDR3 sequence reads: CASSSLTSGDYNEQFF. The CDR3 DNA sequence: TGTGCCAGCAGCTCATTGACTAGCGGAGACTACAATGAGCAGTTCTTC. This chain uses TRBV7-8 with TRBJ2-1, with TRBD2 matching 9 bases. CDR1 and CDR2 (germline): SGHVS, FQNEAQ. The CDR3 covers 16 residues. V was clipped by 4 bases and J by 3 bases; unmatched bases: 7.

V and J are TRBV7-9 and TRBJ2-2; D is unclear. The length of the CDR3 is 17 residues. CDR1 and CDR2 from the germline V gene are SEHNR and FQNEAQ (reference sequence). V lost 2 bases and J 2 bases, leaving 15 bases between the germline ends. The CDR3, as DNA: TGTGCCAGCAGCTTATGGCTCGGGCAGGTTAACACCGGGGAGCTGTTTTTT. Its translation: CASSLWLGQVNTGELFF.

Of note for this clone: The sample holds other DNA sequences that translate to the same CDR3. The chain links TRBV7-2 to TRBJ2-7, with a possible D match to TRBD2 (5 bases). Germline V CDR1 and CDR2: SGHTA, FQGNSA. CDR3 length: 13 residues. Trimming took off 3 bases at V and 3 bases at J, with 9 bases between the two ends. Written as DNA, the CDR3 is TGTGCCAGCAGCTTGGGTCGGGGCTACGAGCAGTACTTC. Amino acids: CASSLGRGYEQYF.

The V gene is TRBV5-1, the J gene TRBJ2-2; 9 positions match TRBD2. V dropped 4 bases and J dropped 4; count of bases not matched to a gene: 8. The CDR3 is 16 amino acids. Germline V gives CDR1 SGHRS, CDR2 YFSETQ. CDR3 nucleotide sequence: TGCGCCAGCAGCCCCGTAGCGGGAGTGATCACCGGGGAGCTGTTTTTT. Translated, it gives CASSPVAGVITGELFF.

This rearrangement joins TRBV20-1 to TRBJ2-1, with 8 bases aligning to TRBD2. This CDR3 is 11 amino acids long. CDR1 DFQATT and CDR2 SNEGSKA come from the germline V gene (reference sequence). V dropped 6 bases and J dropped 11; count of bases not matched to a gene: 6. CDR3 sequence (DNA): TGCAGTGCCCGACTAGCGTCCCAGCAGTTCTTC. The encoded protein is CSARLASQQFF.

This clone was recorded a few times. The chain links TRBV5-4 to TRBJ2-2; D gene ambiguous. Germline CDR1 reads SGHNT; CDR2 reads YYREEE (reference sequence). The V and J ends lost 4 bases and 4 bases respectively, with 17 bases between them. This CDR3 spans 16 amino acids. CDR3 DNA: TGTGCCAGCAGCCGGGTGGGAAGACTTCGCACCGGGGAGCTGTTTTTT. Translation gives CASSRVGRLRTGELFF.

This clone was counted a few times. The chain is built from TRBV9 and TRBJ2-2; tentative D call: TRBD2 (6 bases). The CDR3 is made up of 15 amino acids. The germline CDR1 and CDR2 sequences are SGDLS and YYNGEE. Trimming removed 4 bases from V and 6 bases from J, with 16 bases in between. For the CDR3, the DNA is TGTGCCAGCAGCTCACGACTAGGCCTATCCGGGGAGCTGTTTTTT. Its translation is CASSSRLGLSGELFF.

The V and J genes are TRBV29-1 and TRBJ2-3; perhaps TRBD2 as D (6 bases). Trimming pared 3 bases from V and 2 bases from J, leaving 9 bases between. The CDR3 covers 13 residues. The V gene's germline CDR1 is SQVTM and CDR2 ANQGSEA. The CDR3 DNA sequence: TGCAGCGTTGATGCGGGGTCCACAGATACGCAGTATTTT. Residues: CSVDAGSTDTQYF.

This clone was seen a few times. The chain is built from TRBV7-2 and TRBJ2-3; D might be TRBD1 or TRBD2, each matching 5 bases. Trimming pared 4 bases from V and 2 bases from J, leaving 10 bases between. Per germline, CDR1 SGHTA and CDR2 FQGNSA. The CDR3 is 14 residues long. CDR3 protein: CASSWGTNTDTQYF. In DNA, the CDR3 is TGTGCCAGCAGCTGGGGGACGAACACAGATACGCAGTATTTT.

This clone was detected only a few times. This chain joins TRBV7-9 and TRBJ2-6, with D hard to call. In germline, CDR1 is SEHNR, CDR2 FQNEAQ (reference sequence). The CDR3 sequence is 16 residues long. V dropped 4 bases and J dropped 2 bases, with 12 bases sitting between them. The CDR3 loop reads CASSSSLRAGANVLTF. The CDR3 region has the DNA TGTGCCAGCAGCTCGTCGCTACGAGCTGGGGCCAACGTCCTGACTTTC.

This clone has just a few counts. The rearrangement joins TRBV5-1 to TRBJ2-7, with TRBD2 identical over 11 bases. Germline assignment: CDR1 SGHRS and CDR2 YFSETQ. The V and J ends lost 4 bases and 3 bases, in that order; junction bases with no gene match: 3. This CDR3 is 14 amino acids long. CDR3: CASSTGTSGYEQYF. Written as DNA, the CDR3 is TGCGCCAGCAGCACCGGGACTAGCGGCTACGAGCAGTACTTC.